This T cell receptor (beta chain) came from a study of shared clonotypes between healthy human individuals. Terminally differentiated effector memory CD45RA+ cells were excluded by CCR7 positive selection of CD45RO-negative cells. Sequencing was performed with immunoSEQ multiplex PCR; in TCRdb, only in-frame clones are kept and a portion is missing. The table has under 850,000 clones, 80% to 95% seen once. CDR3 length equals 15 residues. Per germline, CDR1 MNHEY and CDR2 SMNVEV (reference sequence). V gave up 4 bases and J gave up 0 bases; unmatched junction bases: 1. Regarding this clone: As yet, its antigen is unknown.

Study results and caveats: The donor pool, a small one, limited the genetic and exposure-history diversity represented.

The V call is TRBV27, the J call TRBJ2-4; 9 nucleotides match TRBD2. The source of this sequence is a man aged 25-40 years in good health. The specimen was naive CD8+ T cells sorted from blood. CDR3 in amino acids: CASSSSGVAKNIQYF. In DNA, the CDR3 is TGTGCCAGCAGTTCTAGCGGGGTAGCCAAAAACATTCAGTACTTC.